This TCR beta chain came from a study of cytomegalovirus exposure and HLA in healthy donors. Study details: There were around 390 genotyped donors. Of these, roughly 80% fell in the genetic ancestry cluster associated with self-reported Caucasian donors. Study-level results: In an earlier analysis, in under 700 donors, most V segments appeared productive either ~90% or ~30% of the time. The study designated around 150 TCR beta chains cytomegalovirus-associated.

This clone appeared once. Its antigen is undetermined. This CDR3 has 15 amino acids. CDR1 is MGHRA, CDR2 YSYEKL, per germline. The ends were cut back, 0 bases at V and 0 bases at J, with 8 bases in the middle. PCR involved 60 Vbeta and 13 Jbeta primers. Sequencing used immunoSEQ multiplex PCR; TCRdb keeps in-frame clones, though not all of them. The table shows about 170,000 clones, with 75% to 85% occurring only once. The receptor's source is a woman between 45 and 65 years old in good health and CMV-seronegative. The gene calls are TRBV4-1 and TRBJ1-1; no firm D call. The specimen sequenced was PBMCs. CDR3 amino acids: CASSQDTVLNTEAFF. The CDR3 bases are TGCGCCAGCAGCCAAGATACGGTTTTGAACACTGAAGCTTTCTTT.